The present entry profiles one T cell receptor beta chain with its context. This clonotype was seen ten or more times. What antigen it recognizes has not been identified. The record has no base qualities; no much larger clone is one base away. The trim is 6 bases for V and 5 bases for J, with a gap of 7 bases between the germline ends. The CDR3, cysteine through phenylalanine, is 11 amino acids long. Just the 33-base CDR3 DNA is kept, in frame starting at base 1. CDR1 and CDR2 are drawn from the germline V gene: SGHRS, YFSETQ. This entry comes from a study of human T cells and chemical hapten exposure listed by TCRdb under 2021. In the study overall: For sensitization, 2% DPC in acetone was applied to a 2 cm by 2 cm area of upper inner arm skin. Patients additionally received weekly therapeutic DPC doses to the scalp throughout the roughly 25-week study period. Patch testing on the upper back used Finn chambers containing 0.01% DPC, with scoring done after 6 days according to International Contact Dermatitis Research Group standards. The mostly female patient cohort included alopecia areata with under or over 50% scalp involvement, alopecia totalis and alopecia universalis. The libraries were sequenced as a pool, and the TCR yield per sample differed mostly because of small variations in library volumes within the pool. This study followed changes in the peripheral blood TCR repertoire in vivo during primary and secondary sensitization of alopecia patients to the hapten diphenylcyclopropenone (DPC). Blood samples were taken from patients before sensitization (week 0) and at 2, 6 and about 24 weeks after DPC sensitization. Twenty-nine alopecia patients gave blood for TCR sequencing at one to four time points (pre-sensitization, 2, 6 and 24 weeks). General findings and caveats noted by the study authors: Because every patient had alopecia, a presumed autoimmune disease, the patients' immune response might differ from that of healthy individuals. DPC sensitization did not change how many TCRs were above 1 in 1000 frequency, and no evidence was found of alterations in global repertoire structure. The number of PT1 expanded TCRs positively correlated with patch test score, significant at thresholds 8, 16 and 32 but not 4. Repeated subsampling changed both the strength of the expansion versus patch-test correlation and the threshold at which the correlation became significant. Significantly more large CDR3 similarity clusters were formed by expanded TCRs than by pre-sensitization or healthy control sets, consistent with antigen-driven responses.

Library construction relied on RACE. TCRdb lists the instrument as NextSeq 500. Library preparation attached unique molecular identifiers to individual cDNA molecules for quantitative, reproducible TCR counting. Both TCR alpha and TCR beta chains were sequenced from each blood RNA sample. Per the authors' processing: A median of about 87,000 TCRs per sample was observed, with a range of about 20,000 to 690,600. V, J and CDR3 annotation of the TCR reads was performed with the Decombinator software suite. For the PS versus PT1 abundance plots, all samples were subsampled to the same number of TCRs (28,000). TCRs were defined as expanded if absent before sensitization and observed at least eight times at the 2-week time point. TCRdb took the public reads, trimmed them with fastp at Q25, ran MiXCR for clone calling and kept in-frame beta chains. Here each entry gathers all rows of one CDR3 protein and keeps the most common genes and DNA. TCRdb, not the original authors, processed these V and J calls. The sample table shows about 70,000 distinct CDR3 sequences, and 6.5% to 10% are seen once. The ten largest clones add up to roughly 3% of the sample.

This sample's time point label indicates: patch test 2, 6 weeks after DPC sensitization. The treatment or condition label for this specimen denotes: therapeutic diphenylcyclopropenone sensitization with weekly scalp DPC. At each patch-test visit, blood was drawn before the patch test was applied. To be eligible, patients had to be aged 18 to 70, diagnosed with alopecia and judged suitable for DPC therapy, while pregnant patients were excluded. Total RNA was extracted from unfractionated whole blood collected in Tempus Blood RNA tubes. Specimen: whole blood, collected in connection with sensitization to the hapten diphenylcyclopropenone (DPC). The TCR sequence derives from a woman aged 50 to 60 with alopecia areata. Some clones in this sample may be carry-over from other donors' samples. The chain links TRBV5-1 with TRBJ2-3; the D gene is perhaps TRBD1, on 5 matching bases. The CDR3 protein sequence reads: CASKGEDTQYF. Here is the DNA: TGCGCCAGCAAAGGGGAAGATACGCAGTATTTT.